The 5 T cell receptor beta chains below come from one sample, sequenced in a study of cytomegalovirus exposure and HLA in healthy donors. Primers for the PCR totalled 60 Vbeta and 13 Jbeta. The protocol was immunoSEQ multiplex PCR, while the TCRdb copy is restricted to in-frame clones and leaves out a portion. This sample yields about 160,000 clones, of which around 83% are seen a single time; 8.5% belongs to the top ten. Sequencing used PBMCs. The receptors were sampled from a male donor in good health and CMV-seropositive.

In this sample, this clone turned up a few times. V is TRBV28 and J is TRBJ1-1; D unresolved. The CDR3 runs 12 residues. V lost 7 bases and J 5 bases, leaving 11 bases between the germline ends. CDR1 is MDHEN, CDR2 SYDVKM, per germline. The CDR3: CASKTGGTEAFF. In nucleotides, the CDR3 is TGTGCCAGCAAAACGGGAGGGACTGAAGCTTTCTTT.

On this clone itself: Other DNA variants within this sample encode the same CDR3. V is TRBV5-1 and J is TRBJ2-7; 9 nucleotides match TRBD1. CDR3 length: 13 amino acids. The junction had 3 bases not matched to a gene; V was cut back by 4 bases and J by 4 bases. Germline assignment: CDR1 SGHRS and CDR2 YFSETQ. CDR3 residues: CASSSGQGYEQYF. The CDR3 bases are TGCGCCAGCAGCAGCGGACAGGGGTACGAGCAGTACTTC.

The chain uses TRBV2 and TRBJ1-5; 8 bases are a match to TRBD1. This CDR3 has 16 residues. V lost 6 bases, J lost 0 bases, and 7 bases stayed unmatched. Germline lookup yields CDR1 SNHLY and CDR2 FYNNEI. CDR3 DNA sequence: TGTGCCAGCAGCTCGCGGACAGGGTATAGCAATCAGCCCCAGCATTTT. Translation gives CASSSRTGYSNQPQHF.

This chain links TRBV28 with TRBJ1-5; 11 bases match TRBD1. Losses at the gene ends were 6 bases for V and 7 bases for J; bases not matched to a gene: 8. Per the germline V gene, CDR1 is MDHEN and CDR2 is SYDVKM. The CDR3 is made up of 15 amino acids. CDR3 amino acids: CASSSGTGGSQPQHF. The CDR3 DNA follows: TGTGCCAGCAGCTCCGGGACAGGGGGGTCGCAGCCCCAGCATTTT.

V is TRBV27 and J is TRBJ1-1; unclear D gene. Trimming shortened V by 3 bases and J by 1 base, and 9 bases separated the two germline ends. The length of the CDR3 is 14 residues. Germline CDR1 and CDR2: MNHEY and SMNVEV (reference sequence). This CDR3 reads CASSFGPQNTEAFF. Written as DNA, the CDR3 is TGTGCCAGCAGTTTTGGGCCGCAGAACACTGAAGCTTTCTTT.